The sequence of this TCR beta chain was determined in a study of technical replicates of blood from a few donors. Germline CDR1 SQVTM, CDR2 ANQGSEA. This CDR3 is built from 13 residues. Trimming removed 3 bases at V and 12 bases at J, with 18 bases between. Sequencing was performed with immunoSEQ multiplex PCR; in TCRdb, only in-frame clones are kept and a portion is missing. Altogether about 83,000 clones are present, around 94% being singletons, with the ten largest covering about 0.23%. What was sequenced was T cells isolated from PBMCs. The chain uses TRBV29-1 and TRBJ2-1, with D possibly being TRBD1 (7 bases). The sequence was obtained from a human donor in good health. The CDR3: CSVDPPGGGWQFF. For the CDR3, the DNA is TGCAGCGTTGATCCCCCAGGGGGAGGTTGGCAGTTCTTC.